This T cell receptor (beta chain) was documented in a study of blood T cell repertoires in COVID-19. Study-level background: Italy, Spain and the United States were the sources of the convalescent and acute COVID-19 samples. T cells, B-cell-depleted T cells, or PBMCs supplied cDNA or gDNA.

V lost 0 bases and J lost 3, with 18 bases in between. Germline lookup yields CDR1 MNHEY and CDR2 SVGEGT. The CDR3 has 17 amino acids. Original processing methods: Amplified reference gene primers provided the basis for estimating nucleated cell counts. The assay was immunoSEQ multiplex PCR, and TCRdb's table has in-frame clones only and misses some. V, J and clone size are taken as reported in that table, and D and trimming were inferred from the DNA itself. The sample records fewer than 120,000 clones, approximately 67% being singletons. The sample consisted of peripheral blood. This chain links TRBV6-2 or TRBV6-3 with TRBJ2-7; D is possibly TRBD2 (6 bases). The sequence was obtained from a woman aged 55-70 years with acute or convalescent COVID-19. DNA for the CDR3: TGTGCCAGCAGTTACTCGATTACTAGCCCCCAACTCTACGAGCAGTACTTC. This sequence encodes CASSYSITSPQLYEQYF.